This TCR beta chain was captured by sequencing in a study of shared clonotypes between healthy human individuals. All donors were healthy HIV-negative adults lacking recent acute infections or vaccinations. The assay used deep level. Libraries were prepared by immunoSEQ multiplex PCR; TCRdb keeps only in-frame clonotypes and omits some of them. The sample yields 550,000 to 850,000 clones, roughly 70% seen once. CDR3 length equals 13 residues. V lost 1 base, J lost 7 bases, and 11 bases lay in between. Germline-derived CDR1 and CDR2 are SGDLS and YYNGEE. The clonotype comes from a woman aged 25 to 39 in good health. The rearrangement uses TRBV9 and TRBJ1-2; D call uncertain. Input material: memory CD4+ T cells sorted from blood. The subset is: CD45RA-negative fraction. The CDR3 spells CASSVLIGGGYTF. The CDR3 coding sequence is TGTGCCAGCAGCGTATTAATCGGCGGTGGCTACACCTTC. The full variable domain, rest sourced from reference TRBV9 and TRBJ1-2, is DSGVTQTPKHLITATGQRVTLRCSPRSGDLSVYWYQQSLDQGLQFLIQYYNGEERAKGNILERFSAQQFPDLHSELNLSSLELGDSALYFCASSVLIGGGYTFGSGTRLTVV.